Presented here are 7 T cell receptor beta chains from one specimen sequenced in a study of blood T cell repertoires in COVID-19 (dated by TCRdb to about 2020). The library relied on the immunoSEQ multiplex PCR assay. Imported from immuneACCESS, the table was reduced by TCRdb to in-frame sequences with V and J called. These copies leave out some clones; in studies compared against another copy, an unresolved V gene accounts for under half, and the cause of the remainder is not known. For this sample there are around 250,000 clones; about 86% appear just once. Jointly, the top ten make up less than 8% of the sample. Specimen: peripheral blood. The receptors shown here come from a man between 60 and 75 years old with acute or convalescent COVID-19.

This clone was detected once. V and J are TRBV14 and TRBJ2-2; tentative D call: TRBD2 (6 bases). Germline CDR1 reads SGHDN; CDR2 reads FVKESK. This CDR3 comprises 17 residues. V was clipped by 1 base and J by 0 bases, with 12 bases between them. The CDR3, as DNA: TGTGCCAGCAGCCAAGCTCTAAGGACTACGAACACCGGGGAGCTGTTTTTT. Its translation is CASSQALRTTNTGELFF.

V and J are TRBV5-1 and TRBJ2-5, with a weak D call TRBD1 (6 bases). Per the germline V gene, CDR1 is SGHRS and CDR2 is YFSETQ. The CDR3 spans 14 residues. V was trimmed by 0 bases and J by 5 bases, leaving 11 bases between them. CDR3 nucleotides: TGCGCCAGCAGCTTGGGGGGGCTAAAGGAGACCCAGTACTTC. This encodes CASSLGGLKETQYF.

This rearrangement joins TRBV28 to TRBJ1-2, with 9 bases aligning to TRBD1. Per germline, CDR1 MDHEN and CDR2 SYDVKM. The CDR3 is made up of 15 amino acids. Trimming removed 5 bases from V and 2 bases from J; junction bases left unmatched: 6. The chain's CDR3 is CASSISTGGNYGYTF. CDR3 coding DNA: TGTGCCAGCAGTATTTCGACAGGGGGAAACTATGGCTACACCTTC.

The chain combines TRBV25-1 with TRBJ1-5; D remains unclear. The CDR3 has 13 residues. Germline CDR1 is MGHDK and CDR2 is SYGVNS. The V gene lost 5 bases and the J gene lost 5 bases, with 10 bases spanning the gap. CDR3 in amino acids: CASSPSGDQPQHF. CDR3 sequence (DNA): TGTGCCAGCAGTCCCTCGGGTGATCAGCCCCAGCATTTT.

This clone was found a few times. The CDR3 bases are TGTGCCAGCAGCTTAGACGGCGGGTTCAATGAGCAGTTCTTC. This translates into CASSLDGGFNEQFF. The chain employs TRBV7-2 and TRBJ2-1, with D perhaps matching TRBD2 (5 bases). The CDR3 covers 14 residues. The ends were cut back, 1 base at V and 6 bases at J, with 10 bases in the middle. Germline V gene lookup returns CDR1 SGHTA and CDR2 FQGNSA.

J is TRBJ2-1 and V is TRBV11-2; 7 bases are shared with TRBD1. The germline V gene encodes CDR1 SGHAT and CDR2 FQNNGV. This CDR3 has 16 amino acids. V gave up 2 bases and J gave up 6 bases; unmatched junction bases: 10. Written as DNA, the CDR3 is TGTGCCAGCAGCTTAACGGTGACAGGGCCTCGCAATGAGCAGTTCTTC. It encodes CASSLTVTGPRNEQFF.

This clone was observed once. The CDR3 DNA reads TGTGCCAGCAGTTTATATGGGGGGGGGTCCTACGAGCAGTACTTC. This codes for CASSLYGGGSYEQYF. The chain joins TRBV27 to TRBJ2-7; TRBD2 matches at 7 bases. Trimming cost V 1 base and J 1 base; bases outside gene matches: 4. CDR1 and CDR2 from the germline V gene are MNHEY and SMNVEV (reference sequence). The CDR3 spans 15 residues.